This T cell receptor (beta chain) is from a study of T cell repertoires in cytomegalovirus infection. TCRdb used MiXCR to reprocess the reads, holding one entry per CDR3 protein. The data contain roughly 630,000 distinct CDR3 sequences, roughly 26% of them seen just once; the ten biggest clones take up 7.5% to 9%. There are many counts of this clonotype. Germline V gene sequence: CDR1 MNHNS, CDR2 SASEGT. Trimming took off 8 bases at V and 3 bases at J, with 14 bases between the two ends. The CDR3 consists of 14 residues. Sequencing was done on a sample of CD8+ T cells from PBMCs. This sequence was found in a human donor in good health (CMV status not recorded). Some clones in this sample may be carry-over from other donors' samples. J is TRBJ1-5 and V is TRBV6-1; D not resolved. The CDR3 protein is CASALDGYNQPQHF. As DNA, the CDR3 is TGTGCCAGCGCCTTGGACGGATACAATCAGCCCCAGCATTTT.